This T cell receptor beta chain stems from a study of T-cell memory formation after mild COVID-19. The CDR3 consists of 12 residues. V was cut by 5 bases and J by 10 bases, with 14 bases left in between. 5'RACE primed from the constant segment yielded TCR alpha and TCR beta cDNA libraries bearing sample barcodes and UMIs. TCRdb analysed the 5' RACE reads with MiXCR anew, one entry per CDR3 protein. The sample holds roughly 580,000 distinct CDR3 sequences, 18% seen once. Sequencing used PBMCs or a T cell subset sorted from them (not recorded which). This receptor was taken from an adult woman who had mild COVID-19 (a few samples of this study predate the infection). Cell type and time point are not known. The rearrangement joins TRBV12-3 or TRBV12-4 to TRBJ1-1; weak D call: TRBD1 (6 bases). The CDR3 region is CASSRQNRAAFF. The CDR3 DNA reads TGTGCCAGCAGTCGCCAAAACAGGGCAGCTTTCTTT.